This TCR beta chain was profiled in a study of human T cells and chemical hapten exposure. Indicated time point: patch test 1, 2 weeks after DPC sensitization. Sample treatment: therapeutic diphenylcyclopropenone sensitization with weekly scalp DPC. Each cDNA molecule in the library carried unique molecular identifiers. TCRdb ran MiXCR on the RACE reads and lists one entry per CDR3 protein. This sample yields about 120,000 distinct CDR3 sequences, of which 9% to 14% are seen a single time; approximately 1.4% belongs to the top ten. Germline CDR1 reads MGHRA; CDR2 reads YSYEKL. Trimming left V 1 base short and J 2 bases short, with 15 bases between. This CDR3 region has 17 residues.

The sequence came from a woman in her fifties or sixties with alopecia areata. Some clones in this sample may be carry-over from other donors' samples. The chain couples TRBV4-1 to TRBJ1-3; D uncertain. This specimen was whole blood, taken in connection with sensitization to the hapten diphenylcyclopropenone (DPC). CDR3 protein: CASSQGSGSSPGNTIYF. DNA for the CDR3: TGCGCCAGCAGCCAAGGAAGTGGCAGCAGCCCTGGAAACACCATATATTTT.